These 7 T cell receptor beta chains came from one sample sequenced in a study of T-cell memory formation after mild COVID-19. TCRdb re-called the 5' RACE reads with MiXCR, one entry per CDR3 protein. The repertoire has about 320,000 distinct CDR3 sequences, roughly 13% of them found once; the top ten carry about 21%. Sequenced: PBMCs or a T cell subset sorted from them (not recorded which). The receptors were gathered from a man aged 18 to 29 who had mild COVID-19 (a few samples of this study predate the infection). Cell type and time point are not known.

The chain recombines TRBV6-5 with TRBJ1-1; no clear D. The CDR3 has 15 amino acids. Germline CDR1 MNHEY, CDR2 SVGAGI. The ends were cut back, 2 bases at V and 1 base at J, with 11 bases in the middle. The CDR3, as DNA: TGTGCCAGCAGTTACCTCCGGACGGGGAACACTGAAGCTTTCTTT. Its translation: CASSYLRTGNTEAFF.

This clonotype was found a few times. The DNA of the CDR3 is TGTGCCAGCAGTCCGGGGGGGACAGGCGGCCTTTACGAGCAGTACTTC. Encoded protein: CASSPGGTGGLYEQYF. This chain connects TRBV7-6 to TRBJ2-7; D assignment may be TRBD1 or TRBD2 (8 bases each). The CDR3 spans 16 residues. Germline V gives CDR1 SGHVS, CDR2 FNYEAQ. Trimming removed 6 bases at V and 4 bases at J, with 22 bases between.

The sample holds a few counts of this clonotype. The rearrangement links TRBV11-1 to TRBJ2-1; 9 bases map to TRBD2. In germline, CDR1 is SGHAT, CDR2 FQDESV (reference sequence). The CDR3 sequence is 18 residues long. Trimming cost V 1 base and J 6 bases; bases outside gene matches: 13. CDR3 loop: CASSLVWPSGALSNEQFF. CDR3 in DNA: TGTGCCAGCAGCTTAGTTTGGCCTAGCGGGGCCCTAAGCAATGAGCAGTTCTTC.

Only a few counts were recorded for this clonotype. The rearrangement links TRBV7-8 to TRBJ2-7; D is perhaps TRBD1 or TRBD2 (5 bases each). CDR1 is SGHVS and CDR2 is FQNEAQ in the germline V gene. Trimming stripped 1 base from V and 0 bases from J, with 16 bases between. The CDR3 length is 17 residues. The CDR3 DNA reads TGTGCCAGCAGCTTAGAGTCCGGGACCGTCGGCTCCTACGAGCAGTACTTC. It encodes CASSLESGTVGSYEQYF.

This clonotype was seen repeatedly, ten times or more. J is TRBJ2-1 and V is TRBV5-1; D not certain. V was shortened by 2 bases and J by 7 bases, with 7 bases between the two germline ends. The CDR3 is 12 amino acids. Germline lookup yields CDR1 SGHRS and CDR2 YFSETQ. CDR3 DNA: TGCGCCAGCAGCTTCCAAGATAATGAGCAGTTCTTC. Protein: CASSFQDNEQFF.

The chain couples TRBV12-3 or TRBV12-4 to TRBJ2-7; D remains ambiguous. Trimming stripped 3 bases from V and 7 bases from J, with 7 bases between. The length of the CDR3 is 11 residues. In DNA, the CDR3 is TGTGCCAGCAGTTTTGGGTTTGAGCAGTACTTC. Translation: CASSFGFEQYF.

The chain has TRBV9 and TRBJ1-2; maybe TRBD1 (6 bases). Trimming stripped 4 bases from V and 0 bases from J, with 13 bases between. CDR3 length: 15 residues. Germline CDR1 SGDLS, CDR2 YYNGEE. CDR3 DNA: TGTGCCAGCAGCCCATGGACAGTTGCTAACTATGGCTACACCTTC. It yields the protein CASSPWTVANYGYTF.